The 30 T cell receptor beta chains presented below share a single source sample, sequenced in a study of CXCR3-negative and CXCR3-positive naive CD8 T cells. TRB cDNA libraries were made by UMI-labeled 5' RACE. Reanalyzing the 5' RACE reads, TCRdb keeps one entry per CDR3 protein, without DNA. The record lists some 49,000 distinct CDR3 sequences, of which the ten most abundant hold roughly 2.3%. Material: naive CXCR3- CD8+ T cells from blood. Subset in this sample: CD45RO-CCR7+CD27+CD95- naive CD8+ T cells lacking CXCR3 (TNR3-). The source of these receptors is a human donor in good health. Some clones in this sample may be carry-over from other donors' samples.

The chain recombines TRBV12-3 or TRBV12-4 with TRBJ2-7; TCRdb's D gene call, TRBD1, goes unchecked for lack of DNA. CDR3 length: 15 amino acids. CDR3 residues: CASPLDTPNEGEQYF.

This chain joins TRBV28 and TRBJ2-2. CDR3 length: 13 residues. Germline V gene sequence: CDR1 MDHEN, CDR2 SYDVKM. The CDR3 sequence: CAIRKTVTGELFF.

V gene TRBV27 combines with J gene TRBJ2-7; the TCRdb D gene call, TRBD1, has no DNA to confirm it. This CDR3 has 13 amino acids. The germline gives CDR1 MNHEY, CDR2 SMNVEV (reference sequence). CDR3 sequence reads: CASSPLQTYEQYF.

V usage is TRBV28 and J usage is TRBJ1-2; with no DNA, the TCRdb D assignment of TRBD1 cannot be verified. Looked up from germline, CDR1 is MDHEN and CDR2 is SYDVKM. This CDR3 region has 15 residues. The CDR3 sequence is CASSLLQGANYGYTF.

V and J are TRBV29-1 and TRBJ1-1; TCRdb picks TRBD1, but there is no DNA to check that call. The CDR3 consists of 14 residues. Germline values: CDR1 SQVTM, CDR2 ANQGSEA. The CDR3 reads CSVEAAPWDTEAFF.

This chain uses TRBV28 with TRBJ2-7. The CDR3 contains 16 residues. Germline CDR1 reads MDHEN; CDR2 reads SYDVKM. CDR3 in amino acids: CASSSTGSLKDYEQYF.

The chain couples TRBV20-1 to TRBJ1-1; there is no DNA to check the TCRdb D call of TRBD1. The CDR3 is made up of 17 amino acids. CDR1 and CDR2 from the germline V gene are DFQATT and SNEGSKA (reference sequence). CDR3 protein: CSARPVRGRLANTEAFF.

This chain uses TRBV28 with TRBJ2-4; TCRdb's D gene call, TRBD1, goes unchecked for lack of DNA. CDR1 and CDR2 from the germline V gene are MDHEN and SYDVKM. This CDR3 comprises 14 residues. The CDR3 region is CASSSTPDLNIQYF.

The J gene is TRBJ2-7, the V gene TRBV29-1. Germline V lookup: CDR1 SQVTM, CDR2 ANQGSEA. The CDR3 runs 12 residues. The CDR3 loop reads CSVRHTTYEQYF.

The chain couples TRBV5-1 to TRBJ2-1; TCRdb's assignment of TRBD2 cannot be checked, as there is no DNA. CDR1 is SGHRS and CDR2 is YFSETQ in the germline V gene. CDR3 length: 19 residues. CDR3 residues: CASSSGLINVGLDFDEQFF.

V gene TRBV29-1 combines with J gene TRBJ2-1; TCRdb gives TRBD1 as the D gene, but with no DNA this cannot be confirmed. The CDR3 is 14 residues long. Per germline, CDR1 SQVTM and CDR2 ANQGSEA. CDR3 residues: CSVALGASLNEQFF.

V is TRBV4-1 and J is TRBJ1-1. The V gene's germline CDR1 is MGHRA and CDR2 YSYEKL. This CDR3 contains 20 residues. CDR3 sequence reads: CASSQGTRRGGRWGNTEAFF.

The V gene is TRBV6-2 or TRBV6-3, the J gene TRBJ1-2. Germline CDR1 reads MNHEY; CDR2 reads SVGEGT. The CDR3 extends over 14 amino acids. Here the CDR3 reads CASSYGTGWNGYTF.

The CDR3: CATSRANDKALLQYF. V is TRBV15 and J is TRBJ2-3; TCRdb proposes TRBD2, but this gene call is untestable without DNA. The germline V gene encodes CDR1 LNHNV and CDR2 YYDKDF (reference sequence). The CDR3 extends over 15 amino acids.

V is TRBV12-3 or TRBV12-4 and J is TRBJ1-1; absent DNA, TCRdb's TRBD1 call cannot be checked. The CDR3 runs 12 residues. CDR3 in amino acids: CASSLWAAEAFF.

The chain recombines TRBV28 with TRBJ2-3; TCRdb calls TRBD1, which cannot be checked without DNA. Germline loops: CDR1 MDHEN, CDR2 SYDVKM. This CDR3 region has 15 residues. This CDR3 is CASSFSDRDSDTQYF.

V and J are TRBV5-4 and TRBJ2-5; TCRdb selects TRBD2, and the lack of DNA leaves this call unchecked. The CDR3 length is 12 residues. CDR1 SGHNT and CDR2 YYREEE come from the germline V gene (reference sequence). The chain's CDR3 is CASREAGETQYF.

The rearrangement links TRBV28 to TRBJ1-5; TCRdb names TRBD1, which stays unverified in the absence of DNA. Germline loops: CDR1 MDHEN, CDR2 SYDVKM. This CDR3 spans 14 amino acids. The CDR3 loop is CASSSRQSYQPQHF.

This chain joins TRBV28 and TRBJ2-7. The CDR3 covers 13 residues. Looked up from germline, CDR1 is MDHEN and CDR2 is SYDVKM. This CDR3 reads CASSHSTLYEQYF. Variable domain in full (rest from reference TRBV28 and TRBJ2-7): DVKVTQSSRYLVKRTGEKVFLECVQDMDHENMFWYRQDPGLGLRLIYFSYDVKMKEKGDIPEGYSVSREKKERFSLILESASTNQTSMYLCASSHSTLYEQYFGPGTRLTVT.

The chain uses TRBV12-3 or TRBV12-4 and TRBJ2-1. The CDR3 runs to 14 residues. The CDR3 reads CASSLGASYNEQFF.

The CDR3: CASSSAGGSSEAFF. V gene TRBV5-1 combines with J gene TRBJ1-1; TCRdb returns TRBD1, unconfirmable since there is no DNA. This CDR3 spans 14 amino acids. CDR1 SGHRS and CDR2 YFSETQ come from the germline V gene.

The CDR3 loop is CASSLAGPYEQYF. This rearrangement joins TRBV12-3 or TRBV12-4 to TRBJ2-7. The CDR3 sequence is 13 residues long.

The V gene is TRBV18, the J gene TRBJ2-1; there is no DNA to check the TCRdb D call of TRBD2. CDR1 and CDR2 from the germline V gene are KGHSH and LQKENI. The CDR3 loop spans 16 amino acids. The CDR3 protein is CASSRGTSGPYNEQFF.

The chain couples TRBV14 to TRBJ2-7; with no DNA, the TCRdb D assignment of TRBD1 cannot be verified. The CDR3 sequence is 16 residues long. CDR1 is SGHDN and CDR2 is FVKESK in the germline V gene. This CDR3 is CASSHGRGAAGYEQYF.

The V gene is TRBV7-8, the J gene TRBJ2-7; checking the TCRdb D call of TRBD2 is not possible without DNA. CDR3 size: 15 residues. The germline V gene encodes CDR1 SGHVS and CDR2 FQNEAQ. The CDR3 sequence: CASSLRTSGTYEQYF.

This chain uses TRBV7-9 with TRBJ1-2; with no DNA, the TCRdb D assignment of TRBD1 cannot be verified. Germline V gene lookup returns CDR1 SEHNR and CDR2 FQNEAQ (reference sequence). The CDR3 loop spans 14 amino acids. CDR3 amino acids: CASRAVRGDYGYTF.

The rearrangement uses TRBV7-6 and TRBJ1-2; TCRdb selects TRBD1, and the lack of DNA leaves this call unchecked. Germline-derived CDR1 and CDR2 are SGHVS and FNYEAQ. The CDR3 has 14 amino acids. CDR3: CASSPRDTYYGYTF. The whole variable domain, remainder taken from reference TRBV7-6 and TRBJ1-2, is GAGVSQSPRYKVTKRGQDVALRCDPISGHVSLYWYRQALGQGPEFLTYFNYEAQQDKSGLPNDRFSAERPEGSISTLTIQRTEQRDSAMYRCASSPRDTYYGYTFGSGTRLTVV.

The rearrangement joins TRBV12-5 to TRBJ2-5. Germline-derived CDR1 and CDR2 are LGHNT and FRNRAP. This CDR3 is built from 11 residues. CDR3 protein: CASGLGETQYF.

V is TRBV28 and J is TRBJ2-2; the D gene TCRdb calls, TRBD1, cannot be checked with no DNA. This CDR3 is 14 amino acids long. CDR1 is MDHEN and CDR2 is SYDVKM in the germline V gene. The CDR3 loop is CASSPTGYTGELFF.

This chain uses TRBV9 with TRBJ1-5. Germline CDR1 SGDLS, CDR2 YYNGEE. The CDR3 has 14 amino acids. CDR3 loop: CASSVDGGNQPQHF.